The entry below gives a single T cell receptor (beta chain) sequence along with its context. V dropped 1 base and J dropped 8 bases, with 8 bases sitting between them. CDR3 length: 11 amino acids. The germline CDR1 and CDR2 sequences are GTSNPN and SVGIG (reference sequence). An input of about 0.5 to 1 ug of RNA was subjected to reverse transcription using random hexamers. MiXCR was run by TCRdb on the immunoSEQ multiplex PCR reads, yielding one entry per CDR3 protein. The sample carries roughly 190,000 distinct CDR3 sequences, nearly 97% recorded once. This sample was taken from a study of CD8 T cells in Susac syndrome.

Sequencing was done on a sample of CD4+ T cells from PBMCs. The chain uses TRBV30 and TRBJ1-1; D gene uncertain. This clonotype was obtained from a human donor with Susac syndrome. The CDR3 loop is CAWSAQLEAFF. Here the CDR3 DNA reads TGTGCCTGGAGTGCCCAGCTGGAAGCTTTCTTT.